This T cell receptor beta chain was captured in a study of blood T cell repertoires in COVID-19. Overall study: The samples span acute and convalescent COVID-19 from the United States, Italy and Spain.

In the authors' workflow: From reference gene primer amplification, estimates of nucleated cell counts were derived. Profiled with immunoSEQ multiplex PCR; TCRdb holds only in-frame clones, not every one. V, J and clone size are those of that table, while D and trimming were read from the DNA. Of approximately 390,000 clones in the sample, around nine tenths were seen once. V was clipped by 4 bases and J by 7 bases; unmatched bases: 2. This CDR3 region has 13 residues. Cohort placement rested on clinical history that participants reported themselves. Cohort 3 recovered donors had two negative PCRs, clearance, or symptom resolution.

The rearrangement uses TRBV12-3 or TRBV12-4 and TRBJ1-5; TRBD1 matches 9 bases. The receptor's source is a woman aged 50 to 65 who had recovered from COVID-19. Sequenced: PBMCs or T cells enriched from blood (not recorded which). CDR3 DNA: TGTGCCAGCAGTTCGACAGGGGGGCAGCCCCAGCATTTT. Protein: CASSSTGGQPQHF.